The clone carrying this T cell receptor (beta chain) was detected ten times or more. The antigen remains unidentified. The record originates from a study of regulatory T cells in long-lasting Graves disease. Overall study results and limits: The work looked only at peripheral blood and did not look at thyroid tissue. The sample size was small, and this may have reduced accuracy. The study found lower TCR diversity in persistent Graves' patients than in newly diagnosed ones.

The CDR3 covers 12 residues. The V end lost 4 bases, the J end lost 2 bases, and 0 bases lay between the germline ends. CDR1 SEHNR and CDR2 FQNEAQ come from the germline V gene (reference sequence). Arm-PCR of CDR3 regions and iRepertoire HTBI primers were used to build TCR beta libraries. TCRdb processed the multiplex PCR reads anew with MiXCR; each CDR3 protein has one entry. The sample lists around 420,000 distinct CDR3 sequences, 15% to 19% occurring once. As for time point: newly diagnosed GD, antithyroid drugs for less than 3 months. Researchers made the TCR library from RNA that was extracted from PBMCs.

This material consisted of peripheral blood mononuclear cells (PBMCs), taken at new diagnosis, from a patient treated with antithyroid drugs. The rearrangement links TRBV7-9 to TRBJ2-6; no definite D call. The receptor was isolated from a female donor with Graves disease. The CDR3 region is CASSSGANVLTF. The CDR3 DNA reads TGTGCCAGCAGCTCTGGGGCCAACGTCCTGACTTTC.